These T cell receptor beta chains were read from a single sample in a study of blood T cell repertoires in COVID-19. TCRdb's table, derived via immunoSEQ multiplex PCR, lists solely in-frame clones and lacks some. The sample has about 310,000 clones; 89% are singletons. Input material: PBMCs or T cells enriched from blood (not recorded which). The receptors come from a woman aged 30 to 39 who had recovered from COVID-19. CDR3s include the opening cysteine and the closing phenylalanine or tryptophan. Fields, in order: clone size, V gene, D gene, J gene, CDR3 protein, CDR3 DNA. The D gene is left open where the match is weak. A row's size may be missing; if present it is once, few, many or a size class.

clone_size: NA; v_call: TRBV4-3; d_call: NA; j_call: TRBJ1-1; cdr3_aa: CASSQVWRGNTEAFF; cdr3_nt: TGCGCCAGCAGCCAAGTGTGGCGGGGGAACACTGAAGCTTTCTTT
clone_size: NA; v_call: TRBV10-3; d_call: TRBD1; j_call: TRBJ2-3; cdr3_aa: CAISGQGPDTQYF; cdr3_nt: TGTGCCATCAGTGGACAGGGTCCAGATACGCAGTATTTT
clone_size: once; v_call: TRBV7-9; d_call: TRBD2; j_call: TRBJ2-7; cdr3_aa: CASSLEREGRNEQYF; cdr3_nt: TGTGCCAGCAGCTTGGAGCGGGAGGGCCGCAACGAGCAGTACTTC
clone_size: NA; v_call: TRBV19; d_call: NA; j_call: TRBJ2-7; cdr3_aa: CASSNDGAGPDGGEQYF; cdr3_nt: TGTGCCAGTAGTAATGATGGGGCGGGACCCGATGGGGGCGAGCAGTACTTC
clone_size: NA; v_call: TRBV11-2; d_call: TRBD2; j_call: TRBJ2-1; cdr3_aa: CASSLAGVSYNEQFF; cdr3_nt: TGTGCCAGCAGCTTGGCGGGAGTATCTTACAATGAGCAGTTCTTC
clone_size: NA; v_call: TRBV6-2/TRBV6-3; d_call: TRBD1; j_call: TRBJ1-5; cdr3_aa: CASSYSDRGLGNQPQHF; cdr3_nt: TGTGCCAGCAGTTACTCGGACAGGGGTTTGGGCAATCAGCCCCAGCATTTT
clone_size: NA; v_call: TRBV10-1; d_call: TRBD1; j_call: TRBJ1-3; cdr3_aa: CASSPRGQLSGNTIYF; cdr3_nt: TGCGCCAGCAGTCCTAGGGGACAGCTCTCTGGAAACACCATATATTTT
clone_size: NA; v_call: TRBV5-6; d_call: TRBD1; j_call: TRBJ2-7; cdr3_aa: CASSPRTGGSIEQYF; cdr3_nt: TGTGCCAGCAGCCCGCGGACAGGGGGAAGTATCGAGCAGTACTTC
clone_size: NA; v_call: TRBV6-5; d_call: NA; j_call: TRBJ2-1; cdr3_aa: CASSYSYRAVRNEQFF; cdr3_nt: TGTGCCAGCAGTTACTCGTACAGGGCTGTTAGGAATGAGCAGTTCTTC
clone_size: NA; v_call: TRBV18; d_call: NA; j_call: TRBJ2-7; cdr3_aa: CASSPPSGSHEQYF; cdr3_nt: TGTGCCAGCTCACCACCTTCAGGATCCCACGAGCAGTACTTC
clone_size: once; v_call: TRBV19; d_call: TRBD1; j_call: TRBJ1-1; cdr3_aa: CASTQGAGGRGHTEAFF; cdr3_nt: TGTGCCAGTACACAGGGGGCAGGGGGTCGTGGCCACACTGAAGCTTTCTTT
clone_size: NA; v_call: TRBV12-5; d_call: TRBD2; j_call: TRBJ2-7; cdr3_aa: CASGFTAAGGTNLYEQYF; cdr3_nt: TGTGCTAGTGGTTTTACTGCTGCTGGGGGGACTAACCTTTACGAGCAGTACTTC
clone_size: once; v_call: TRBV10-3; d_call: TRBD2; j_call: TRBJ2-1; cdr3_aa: CAIETSGNEQFF; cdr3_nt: TGTGCCATAGAGACTAGCGGCAATGAGCAGTTCTTC
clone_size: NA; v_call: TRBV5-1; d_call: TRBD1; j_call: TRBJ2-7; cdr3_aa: CASSLALRGLSLQYF; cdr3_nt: TGCGCCAGCAGCTTGGCTTTAAGGGGGCTCTCACTACAGTACTTC
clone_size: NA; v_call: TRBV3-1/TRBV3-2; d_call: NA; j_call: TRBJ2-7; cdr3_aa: CASSQDLSAIDHEQYF; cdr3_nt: TGTGCCAGCAGCCAAGATTTGTCCGCGATCGATCACGAGCAGTACTTC